These 30 T cell receptor beta chains share one sample of origin, sequenced in a study of blood T cell repertoires in COVID-19. The method was immunoSEQ multiplex PCR; TCRdb's version includes in-frame clones alone and lacks a portion of them. Among about 130,000 clones listed, about 85% were seen once. Source material: peripheral blood. The receptors come from an elderly man with active or convalescent COVID-19.

CDR3 protein: CASSQDRVPGNYGYTF. CDR3 DNA sequence: TGTGCCAGCAGCCAAGATCGGGTACCGGGGAACTATGGCTACACCTTC. This sequence joins TRBV14 and TRBJ1-2; no reliable D call. This CDR3 has 16 amino acids. V was clipped by 0 bases and J by 2 bases, with 13 bases between them. CDR1 is SGHDN and CDR2 is FVKESK in the germline V gene. Using reference TRBV14 and TRBJ1-2 for the parts outside the CDR3, the full variable domain is EAGVTQFPSHSVIEKGQTVTLRCDPISGHDNLYWYRRVMGKEIKFLLHFVKESKQDESGMPNNRFLAERTGGTYSTLKVQPAELEDSGVYFCASSQDRVPGNYGYTFGSGTRLTVV.

The chain carries TRBV18 and TRBJ2-7; maybe TRBD2 (6 bases). V was cut by 2 bases and J by 5 bases, with 13 bases left in between. Germline assignment: CDR1 KGHSH and CDR2 LQKENI. The CDR3 sequence is 14 residues long. The CDR3 DNA sequence: TGTGCCAGCTCACCAGGGGGGATTTGGCACGAGCAGTACTTC. Its protein is CASSPGGIWHEQYF.

The rearrangement links TRBV7-3 to TRBJ2-1; 7 nucleotides align to TRBD2. The germline V gene has CDR1 SGHTA and CDR2 FQGTGA. Trimming took 5 bases from V and 5 from J; bases not matched to a gene: 3. This CDR3 is built from 13 residues. The CDR3 loop is CASSPGLNNEQFF. CDR3 DNA: TGTGCCAGCAGCCCGGGACTAAACAATGAGCAGTTCTTC.

This chain uses TRBV7-2 with TRBJ1-2; tentative D call: TRBD1 (6 bases). V lost 0 bases to trimming and J lost 0 bases, with 17 bases between them. The CDR3 consists of 18 residues. From germline, CDR1 is SGHTA and CDR2 FQGNSA. CDR3 bases: TGTGCCAGCAGCTTAGCCGGGGGAGGGGGTCGATCTAACTATGGCTACACCTTC. It is translated as CASSLAGGGGRSNYGYTF.

About this clone: At one of its ends the junction is not consistent with the germline gene, which may arise from a read error. The V and J genes are TRBV11-2 and TRBJ1-2, with D possibly being TRBD1 (5 bases). Germline V gives CDR1 SGHAT, CDR2 FQNNGV. The CDR3 contains 13 residues. The CDR3 protein is CASGACPSPWGVF. The DNA for the CDR3 is TGTGCCAGCGGAGCGTGTCCCTCCCCCTGGGGGGTATTC.

The chain employs TRBV2 and TRBJ2-3; TRBD2 matches 11 bases. Germline CDR1 is SNHLY and CDR2 is FYNNEI. The CDR3 loop spans 12 amino acids. In DNA, the CDR3 is TGTGGAGGGACTAGCGGACTAGATACGCAGTATTTT. Translated, it gives CGGTSGLDTQYF.

V is TRBV5-1 and J is TRBJ2-3; D perhaps matches TRBD1 (6 bases). This CDR3 region has 15 residues. CDR1 and CDR2 (germline): SGHRS, YFSETQ. The V gene lost 0 bases and the J gene lost 4 bases, with 12 bases spanning the gap. For the CDR3, the DNA is TGCGCCAGCAGCTTGGGGGACAATTCGCCAGATACGCAGTATTTT. This codes for CASSLGDNSPDTQYF.

This clone is a singleton in its sample. V gene TRBV7-9 combines with J gene TRBJ1-6; 12 nucleotides line up with TRBD1. V dropped 4 bases and J dropped 9; count of bases not matched to a gene: 13. CDR1 is SEHNR and CDR2 is FQNEAQ in the germline V gene (reference sequence). The CDR3 consists of 18 residues. The CDR3 reads CASSSRGGGQGAISPLHF. The CDR3 coding sequence is TGTGCCAGCAGCTCTCGGGGTGGGGGACAGGGGGCGATTTCACCCCTCCACTTT. The entire variable domain, with the rest obtained from reference TRBV7-9 and TRBJ1-6, is as follows: DTGVSQNPRHKITKRGQNVTFRCDPISEHNRLYWYRQTLGQGPEFLTYFQNEAQLEKSRLLSDRFSAERPKGSFSTLEIQRTEQGDSAMYLCASSSRGGGQGAISPLHFGNGTRLTVT.

This chain links TRBV7-8 with TRBJ1-1, with a weak D call TRBD1 (6 bases). This CDR3 has 15 residues. CDR1 is SGHVS, CDR2 FQNEAQ, per germline. V dropped 5 bases and J dropped 10 bases, with 23 bases sitting between them. The CDR3 loop reads CASSREGGEGFVAFF. CDR3 sequence (DNA): TGTGCCAGCAGCCGAGAAGGGGGAGAAGGGTTTGTAGCTTTCTTT.

The V and J genes are TRBV11-2 and TRBJ1-5, with D possibly matching TRBD1 (5 bases). CDR3 length equals 15 residues. The V end lost 3 bases, the J end lost 6 bases, and 15 bases lay between the germline ends. Germline values: CDR1 SGHAT, CDR2 FQNNGV. This CDR3 is CASSLDLGEGQPQHF. DNA for the CDR3: TGTGCCAGCAGCTTGGATTTGGGGGAGGGTCAGCCCCAGCATTTT. The full variable domain, its missing parts supplied by reference TRBV11-2 and TRBJ1-5, is EAGVAQSPRYKIIEKRQSVAFWCNPISGHATLYWYQQILGQGPKLLIQFQNNGVVDDSQLPKDRFSAERLKGVDSTLKIQPAKLEDSAVYLCASSLDLGEGQPQHFGDGTRLSIL.

V usage is TRBV29-1 and J usage is TRBJ2-1; TRBD2 matches 7 bases. The CDR3 is 14 amino acids. Germline CDR1 is SQVTM and CDR2 is ANQGSEA. V shed 4 bases, J shed 9 bases, and the junction held 12 bases outside the gene matches. CDR3 in amino acids: CSVGAPGGTIEQFF. The CDR3 DNA is TGCAGCGTTGGGGCCCCGGGAGGAACTATTGAGCAGTTCTTC.

This clone was observed a few times. This chain connects TRBV7-9 to TRBJ2-3; 8 bases agree with TRBD1. CDR1 is SEHNR and CDR2 is FQNEAQ in the germline V gene (reference sequence). The CDR3 spans 16 residues. Trimming cost V 2 bases and J 5 bases; bases outside gene matches: 9. CDR3 sequence reads: CASSLPPGGSGDTQYF. The CDR3 coding sequence is TGTGCCAGCAGCTTACCACCAGGGGGCAGCGGAGATACGCAGTATTTT. The complete variable domain, with remaining parts taken from reference TRBV7-9 and TRBJ2-3, reads DTGVSQNPRHKITKRGQNVTFRCDPISEHNRLYWYRQTLGQGPEFLTYFQNEAQLEKSRLLSDRFSAERPKGSFSTLEIQRTEQGDSAMYLCASSLPPGGSGDTQYFGPGTRLTVL.

This clone was seen more than once but under ten times. V gene TRBV7-2 combines with J gene TRBJ1-4, with 8 bases aligning to TRBD1. Trimming removed 5 bases from V and 8 bases from J; junction bases left unmatched: 10. This CDR3 is built from 15 residues. The germline gives CDR1 SGHTA, CDR2 FQGNSA. The CDR3 DNA follows: TGTGCCAGCAGCCCTCGACAGGGGTCGGGAGAAAAACTGTTTTTT. Its translation is CASSPRQGSGEKLFF.

The chain links TRBV7-2 to TRBJ1-2; 7 nucleotides agree with TRBD1. V gave up 7 bases and J gave up 6 bases; unmatched junction bases: 14. Germline CDR1 reads SGHTA; CDR2 reads FQGNSA. The CDR3 sequence is 15 residues long. Written as DNA, the CDR3 is TGTGCCAGCACCGTTACCCTGGACAGGTCTCATGGCTACACCTTC. It yields the protein CASTVTLDRSHGYTF.

This clone was counted only a few times. This rearrangement joins TRBV5-4 to TRBJ1-2; 8 bases match TRBD1. The CDR3 is 12 amino acids. From germline, CDR1 is SGHNT and CDR2 YYREEE (reference sequence). The V and J ends lost 5 bases and 8 bases, in that order; junction bases with no gene match: 5. The CDR3 DNA reads as TGTGCCAGCAGGCAGGGGGCAGGAGGCTACACCTTC. Its translation is CASRQGAGGYTF.

V is TRBV24-1 and J is TRBJ1-2; 8 bases fit TRBD1. Germline V gene data show CDR1 as KGHDR and CDR2 as SFDVKD. The CDR3 sequence is 15 residues long. The junction had 12 bases not matched to a gene; V was cut back by 6 bases and J by 7 bases. The CDR3 spells CATSPQGAVLGGYTF. CDR3 nucleotides: TGTGCCACCAGTCCCCAGGGGGCAGTTTTAGGTGGCTACACCTTC.

This clone was found once. This chain links TRBV5-4 with TRBJ1-2; unclear D gene. The CDR3 runs to 14 residues. Germline values: CDR1 SGHNT, CDR2 YYREEE (reference sequence). V shed 4 bases and J shed 5 bases, with 15 bases lying between them. DNA of the CDR3: TGTGCCAGCAGCCCTCGTGGAGTCCCGTATGGCTACACCTTC. Its translation is CASSPRGVPYGYTF.

In the case of this clone: Within the sample, other DNA sequences also encode this same CDR3. The CDR3 DNA sequence: TGCGCCAGCAGTCCGGGACAGAGTAATGAAAAACTGTTTTTT. Its translation is CASSPGQSNEKLFF. The chain is built from TRBV5-1 and TRBJ1-4, with 7 bases fitting TRBD1. The CDR3 is 14 amino acids. CDR1 is SGHRS, CDR2 YFSETQ, per germline. With V trimmed by 5 bases and J by 4 bases, 5 bases remained unmatched.

This chain uses TRBV3-1 (or the pseudogene TRBV3-2) with TRBJ2-7; TRBD1 aligns across 10 bases. V lost 3 bases to trimming and J lost 6 bases; unmatched junction nucleotides: 11. This CDR3 contains 16 residues. CDR1 is LGHDT, CDR2 YNNKEL, per germline (reference sequence). CDR3 region: CASSHDRDRGGSEQYF. The CDR3, as DNA: TGTGCCAGCAGCCATGATAGGGACAGGGGAGGCAGCGAGCAGTACTTC.

CDR3 residues: CASSLRGGVNQPQHF. In DNA form, the CDR3 reads TGCGCCAGCAGCTTGAGGGGAGGCGTCAATCAGCCCCAGCATTTT. The chain carries TRBV5-1 and TRBJ1-5, with D possibly matching TRBD1 (5 bases). CDR3 length: 15 amino acids. Germline-derived CDR1 and CDR2 are SGHRS and YFSETQ. With 1 base removed from V and 3 bases from J, the gap between germline ends came to 11 bases. Full variable domain (rest looked up from reference TRBV5-1 and TRBJ1-5): KAGVTQTPRYLIKTRGQQVTLSCSPISGHRSVSWYQQTPGQGLQFLFEYFSETQRNKGNFPGRFSGRQFSNSRSEMNVSTLELGDSALYLCASSLRGGVNQPQHFGDGTRLSIL.

CDR3 sequence reads: CASSREADTEAFF. For the CDR3, the DNA is TGTGCCAGCTCCCGAGAAGCGGACACTGAAGCTTTCTTT. The genes are TRBV18 and TRBJ1-1; no clear D. Germline-derived CDR1 and CDR2 are KGHSH and LQKENI. V was shortened by 6 bases and J by 3 bases, with 11 bases between the two germline ends. The CDR3 sequence is 13 residues long.

The sample holds one count of this clone. The V and J genes are TRBV5-4 and TRBJ2-3; D unclear. Per germline, CDR1 SGHNT and CDR2 YYREEE (reference sequence). V was pared by 6 bases and J by 4 bases, with 15 bases between. This CDR3 has 14 residues. The CDR3 region has the DNA TGTGCCAGCAACTTACTACCCGAGGCAGATACGCAGTATTTT. This translates into CASNLLPEADTQYF.

The count of this clone is one. The CDR3 protein is CASSWSDVAKYEQYF. The CDR3 DNA reads TGTGCCAGCAGCTGGTCTGACGTAGCTAAATACGAGCAGTACTTC. The chain recombines TRBV7-9 with TRBJ2-7; D not certain. V was trimmed by 4 bases and J by 4 bases, leaving 17 bases between them. CDR1 is SEHNR and CDR2 is FQNEAQ in the germline V gene (reference sequence). This CDR3 is 15 amino acids long.

The CDR3 DNA reads as TGTGCCAGCAGCCCTCGAGGAGGGAACATCATAATTGATGAGCAGTTCTTC. Protein: CASSPRGGNIIIDEQFF. The chain is built from TRBV7-9 and TRBJ2-1; TRBD2 is a possible D gene (6 bases). Per the germline V gene, CDR1 is SEHNR and CDR2 is FQNEAQ (reference sequence). The CDR3 sequence is 17 residues long. V lost 5 bases, J lost 8 bases, and 25 bases lay in between.

V is TRBV28 and J is TRBJ1-6; the D gene is possibly TRBD1 (6 bases). Between the trimmed V and J ends, which lost 7 bases and 4 bases, there was a span of 11 bases. The CDR3 consists of 14 residues. CDR1 MDHEN and CDR2 SYDVKM come from the germline V gene. This CDR3 reads CASTLQGYNSPLHF. CDR3 in DNA: TGTGCCAGCACCCTACAGGGTTATAATTCACCCCTCCACTTT.

This clone was detected once. The chain is built from TRBV7-2 and TRBJ2-7; 12 bases are a match to TRBD2. Per the germline V gene, CDR1 is SGHTA and CDR2 is FQGNSA. The V gene end was trimmed by 6 bases and the J gene end by 0 bases; junction bases not matched to a gene: 6. The CDR3 extends over 16 amino acids. The CDR3: CASRPGLAGSSYEQYF. The CDR3 nucleotides read TGTGCCAGCAGACCAGGACTAGCGGGGAGCTCCTACGAGCAGTACTTC. The variable domain in full, completed from reference TRBV7-2 and TRBJ2-7, reads GAGVSQSPSNKVTEKGKDVELRCDPISGHTALYWYRQSLGQGLEFLIYFQGNSAPDKSGLPSDRFSAERTGGSVSTLTIQRTQQEDSAVYLCASRPGLAGSSYEQYFGPGTRLTVT.

The J gene is TRBJ1-2, the V gene TRBV19; the match to TRBD1 covers 7 bases. J lost 4 bases, V lost 4 bases, and 9 bases had no gene match. This CDR3 has 15 residues. Germline-derived CDR1 and CDR2 are LNHDA and SQIVND (reference sequence). For the CDR3, the DNA is TGTGCCAGTAGTAACCAACCGGGACAGCTCTATGGCTACACCTTC. Residues: CASSNQPGQLYGYTF. Combining the CDR3 with reference TRBV19 and TRBJ1-2 gives the whole variable domain DGGITQSPKYLFRKEGQNVTLSCEQNLNHDAMYWYRQDPGQGLRLIYYSQIVNDFQKGDIAEGYSVSREKKESFPLTVTSAQKNPTAFYLCASSNQPGQLYGYTFGSGTRLTVV.

V gene TRBV7-2 combines with J gene TRBJ2-3; D may be TRBD1 (6 bases). V was shortened by 5 bases and J by 2 bases, with 14 bases between the two germline ends. The CDR3 extends over 15 amino acids. The germline gives CDR1 SGHTA, CDR2 FQGNSA. CDR3 sequence: CASSLGGAVTDTQYF. CDR3 nucleotide sequence: TGTGCCAGCAGCCTAGGGGGAGCTGTCACAGATACGCAGTATTTT.

The rearrangement links TRBV15 to TRBJ1-5; TRBD1 aligns across 9 bases. The V and J ends lost 4 bases and 6 bases, in that order; junction bases with no gene match: 7. This CDR3 spans 15 amino acids. The germline V gene encodes CDR1 LNHNV and CDR2 YYDKDF (reference sequence). The CDR3 nucleotides read TGTGCCACCAGCACCGGGACAGGGTTGTTTCAGCCCCAGCATTTT. Amino acids: CATSTGTGLFQPQHF.

This clone has only one observation. The chain carries TRBV4-2 and TRBJ2-3; perhaps TRBD2 as D (5 bases). This CDR3 contains 16 residues. Germline-derived CDR1 and CDR2 are LGHNA and YNFKEQ. Between the trimmed V and J ends, which lost 2 bases and 2 bases, there was a span of 14 bases. CDR3 in amino acids: CASSQNPGSNTDTQYF. DNA of the CDR3: TGTGCCAGCAGCCAAAACCCGGGGAGTAACACAGATACGCAGTATTTT.